This is a list of T cell receptor beta chains from one sample in a study of blood T cells in healthy people across ages. Via MiXCR, TCRdb re-called the 5' RACE reads, giving one row per CDR3 protein. Of some 800,000 distinct CDR3 sequences listed, 40% to 50% were seen once; the top ten hold roughly 18%. Sequenced sample: blood. These receptors were collected from a man aged 60-69 years in good health. CDR3s include the opening cysteine and the closing phenylalanine or tryptophan. Each record gives: V gene, D gene, clone size, J gene, CDR3 protein, CDR3 DNA. A D gene is named only where the DNA matches it firmly. Clone size, where shown, is once, few, many, or a class for clones that have expanded.

TRBV13	.	once	TRBJ1-6	CASSFSPGESSYNSPLHF	TGTGCCAGCAGCTTTTCCCCAGGGGAGAGCTCCTATAATTCACCCCTCCACTTT
TRBV12-3/TRBV12-4	.	.	TRBJ1-2	CASSGTRRGYTF	TGTGCCAGCAGTGGGACCAGAAGGGGCTACACCTTC
TRBV2	.	.	TRBJ2-5	CASLSTRGETQYF	TGTGCCAGCCTTTCGACTAGGGGAGAGACCCAGTACTTC
TRBV7-2	.	.	TRBJ2-3	CASSLATGDTQYF	TGTGCCAGCAGCTTAGCGACAGGAGATACGCAGTATTTT
TRBV7-8	.	many	TRBJ2-4	CASSSQGIANIQYF	TGTGCCAGCAGCTCCCAGGGGATTGCGAACATTCAGTACTTC
TRBV7-8	TRBD1	.	TRBJ2-7	CASGSHRDRAYEQYF	TGTGCCAGCGGCTCTCACCGGGACAGGGCCTACGAGCAGTACTTC
TRBV6-2/TRBV6-3	.	once	TRBJ2-1	CASSYPGAVNEQFF	TGTGCCAGCAGTTATCCGGGGGCTGTCAATGAGCAGTTCTTC
TRBV29-1	.	.	TRBJ1-2	CSVGFPRGNYGYTF	TGCAGCGTTGGGTTCCCGAGGGGTAACTATGGCTACACCTTC
TRBV25-1	.	.	TRBJ1-2	CASSPIGYKGYTF	TGTGCCAGCAGCCCTATAGGCTATAAGGGCTACACCTTC
TRBV5-1	.	few	TRBJ1-4	CASSLAGGKLFF	TGCGCCAGCAGCTTGGCCGGGGGAAAACTGTTTTTT
TRBV20-1	TRBD2	.	TRBJ2-5	CSATGTSGGIREQYF	TGCAGTGCTACTGGGACTAGCGGGGGGATAAGGGAGCAGTACTTC
TRBV14	.	.	TRBJ2-5	CASSMKPYERYF	TGTGCCAGCAGCATGAAACCCTACGAGCGGTACTTC
TRBV6-2/TRBV6-3	.	few	TRBJ2-1	CASSYGGSLGYEQFF	TGTGCCAGCAGTTACGGGGGTAGCCTCGGATATGAGCAGTTCTTC
TRBV18	.	.	TRBJ1-4	CASSPTQITNEKLFF	TGTGCCAGCTCACCCACGCAAATAACTAATGAAAAACTGTTTTTT
TRBV7-2	.	many	TRBJ1-5	CASSLGGGPISNQPQHF	TGTGCCAGCAGCTTAGGTGGTGGACCCATAAGCAATCAGCCCCAGCATTTT